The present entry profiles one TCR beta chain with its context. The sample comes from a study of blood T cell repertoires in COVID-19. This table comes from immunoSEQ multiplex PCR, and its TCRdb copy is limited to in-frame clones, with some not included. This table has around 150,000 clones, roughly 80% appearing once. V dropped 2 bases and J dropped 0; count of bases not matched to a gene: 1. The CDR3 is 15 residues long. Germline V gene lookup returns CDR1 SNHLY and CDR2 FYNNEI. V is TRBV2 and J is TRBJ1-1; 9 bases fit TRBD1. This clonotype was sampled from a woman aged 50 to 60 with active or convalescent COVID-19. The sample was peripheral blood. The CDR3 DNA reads TGTGCCAGCAGTGAATGGGACAGGGTGAACACTGAAGCTTTCTTT. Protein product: CASSEWDRVNTEAFF.